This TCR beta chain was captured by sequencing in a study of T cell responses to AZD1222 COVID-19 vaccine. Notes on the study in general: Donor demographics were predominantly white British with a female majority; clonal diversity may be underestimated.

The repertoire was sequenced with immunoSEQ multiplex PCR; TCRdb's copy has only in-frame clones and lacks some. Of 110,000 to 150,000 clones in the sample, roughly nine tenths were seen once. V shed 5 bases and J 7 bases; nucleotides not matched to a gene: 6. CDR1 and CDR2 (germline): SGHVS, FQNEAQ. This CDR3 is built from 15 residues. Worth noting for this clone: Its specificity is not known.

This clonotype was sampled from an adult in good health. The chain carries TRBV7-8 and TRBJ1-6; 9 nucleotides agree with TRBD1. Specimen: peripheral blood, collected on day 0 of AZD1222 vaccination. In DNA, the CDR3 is TGTGCCAGCAGCCCGGACAGGGGACCCAATTCACCCCTCCACTTT. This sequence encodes CASSPDRGPNSPLHF.